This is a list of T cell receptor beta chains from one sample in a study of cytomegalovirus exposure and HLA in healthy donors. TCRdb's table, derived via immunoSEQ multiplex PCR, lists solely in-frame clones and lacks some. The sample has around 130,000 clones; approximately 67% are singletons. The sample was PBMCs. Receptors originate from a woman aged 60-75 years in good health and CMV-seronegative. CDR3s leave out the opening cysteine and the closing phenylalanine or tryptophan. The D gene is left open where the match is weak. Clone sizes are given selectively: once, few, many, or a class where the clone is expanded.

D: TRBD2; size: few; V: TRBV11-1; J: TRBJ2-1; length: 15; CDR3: ASSSRLAGSSYNEQF
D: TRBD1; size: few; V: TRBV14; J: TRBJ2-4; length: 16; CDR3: ASSQAMGQHLAKNIQY
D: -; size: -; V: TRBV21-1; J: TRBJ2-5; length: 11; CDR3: ASSAPGEETQY
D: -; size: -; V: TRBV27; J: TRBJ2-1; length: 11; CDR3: ASSLGAPNEQF
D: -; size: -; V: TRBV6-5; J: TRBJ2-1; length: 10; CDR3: ASSFSGDEQF
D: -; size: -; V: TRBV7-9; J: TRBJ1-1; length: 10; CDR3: SSSIHDTEAF
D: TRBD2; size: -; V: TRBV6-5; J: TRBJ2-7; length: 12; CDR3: ASVSAGGPAEQY
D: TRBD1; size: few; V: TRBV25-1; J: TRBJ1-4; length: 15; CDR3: ASSEYWTGVVAEKLF
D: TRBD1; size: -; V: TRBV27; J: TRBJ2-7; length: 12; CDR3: ASSSTGVTYEQY
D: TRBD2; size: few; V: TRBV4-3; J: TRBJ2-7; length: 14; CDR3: ASSLSTSGTSYEQY
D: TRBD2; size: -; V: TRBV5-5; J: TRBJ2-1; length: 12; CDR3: ASSLGGRGGEQF